The 10 T cell receptor beta chains given below trace back to one sample, sequenced in a study of blood T cell repertoires in COVID-19. Sequencing was performed with immunoSEQ multiplex PCR; in TCRdb, only in-frame clones are kept and a portion is missing. The sample holds 190,000 or so clones; 75% to 90% are singletons and the top ten take approximately 7%. Sample: peripheral blood. The receptors were sampled from a man aged 40-49 years with acute or convalescent COVID-19.

The rearrangement links TRBV9 to TRBJ2-1; the D is unclear. Germline CDR1 is SGDLS and CDR2 is YYNGEE. The CDR3 is 15 amino acids. Trimming took off 4 bases at V and 2 bases at J, with 13 bases between the two ends. This chain's CDR3 is CASSPSAQTYNEQFF. CDR3 sequence (DNA): TGTGCCAGCAGCCCCAGCGCACAAACCTACAATGAGCAGTTCTTC. Using reference TRBV9 and TRBJ2-1 for the parts outside the CDR3, the full variable domain is DSGVTQTPKHLITATGQRVTLRCSPRSGDLSVYWYQQSLDQGLQFLIQYYNGEERAKGNILERFSAQQFPDLHSELNLSSLELGDSALYFCASSPSAQTYNEQFFGPGTRLTVL.

The V gene is TRBV10-3, the J gene TRBJ1-1; D perhaps matches TRBD1 (5 bases). Looked up from germline, CDR1 is ENHRY and CDR2 is SYGVKD. The V end lost 6 bases, the J end lost 1 base, and 12 bases lay between the germline ends. The CDR3 has 14 residues. The CDR3 is CAIRGGTENTEAFF. DNA for the CDR3: TGTGCCATCAGGGGCGGGACCGAGAACACTGAAGCTTTCTTT.

This rearrangement joins TRBV9 to TRBJ2-1, with TRBD1 matching 7 bases. The CDR3 loop spans 15 amino acids. In germline, CDR1 is SGDLS, CDR2 YYNGEE. Trimming removed 0 bases from V and 6 bases from J; junction bases left unmatched: 6. CDR3 DNA sequence: TGTGCCAGCAGCGTAGAAGGGGGCAGGGGCAATGAGCAGTTCTTC. It encodes CASSVEGGRGNEQFF.

This clone was counted a few times. V gene TRBV27 combines with J gene TRBJ2-7; D not certain. V was clipped by 6 bases and J by 1 base, with 4 bases between them. This CDR3 spans 11 amino acids. Germline CDR1 MNHEY, CDR2 SMNVEV (reference sequence). Written as DNA, the CDR3 is TGTGCCAGCAGCCCTTCCTACGAGCAGTACTTC. It encodes CASSPSYEQYF.

The chain joins TRBV12-3 or TRBV12-4 to TRBJ2-7; no firm D call. V dropped 5 bases and J dropped 0 bases, with 5 bases sitting between them. CDR3 length: 12 amino acids. Written as DNA, the CDR3 is TGTGCCAGCAGTACTTCCTCCTACGAGCAGTACTTC. It codes for CASSTSSYEQYF.

The chain couples TRBV11-2 to TRBJ2-2; 9 positions match TRBD1. The CDR3 contains 15 residues. Germline V gene lookup returns CDR1 SGHAT and CDR2 FQNNGV. V lost 1 base to trimming and J lost 6 bases; unmatched junction nucleotides: 3. The CDR3 loop reads CASSLGQGGAGELFF. For the CDR3, the DNA is TGTGCCAGCAGCTTAGGACAGGGGGGGGCCGGGGAGCTGTTTTTT.

This chain connects TRBV10-3 to TRBJ1-2, with a tentative D call TRBD1 (6 bases). The CDR3 sequence is 14 residues long. Germline CDR1 and CDR2: ENHRY and SYGVKD. V was pared by 10 bases and J by 0 bases, with 15 bases between. This CDR3 reads CATDSALANYGYTF. CDR3 DNA sequence: TGTGCCACGGACAGTGCCTTAGCTAACTATGGCTACACCTTC.

The chain combines TRBV3-1 (or the pseudogene TRBV3-2) with TRBJ1-5; no firm D call. Germline CDR1 and CDR2: LGHDT and YNNKEL (reference sequence). This CDR3 is built from 15 residues. V was shortened by 0 bases and J by 1 base, with 7 bases between the two germline ends. The CDR3 DNA is TGTGCCAGCAGCCAAGATATAGTAAGCAATCAGCCCCAGCATTTT. It encodes CASSQDIVSNQPQHF.

This chain connects TRBV7-2 to TRBJ2-1; a weak D match, TRBD1 (5 bases). Germline-derived CDR1 and CDR2 are SGHTA and FQGNSA. The CDR3 has 15 residues. The V gene lost 5 bases and the J gene lost 3 bases, with 14 bases spanning the gap. Here the CDR3 reads CASSPTRQSYNEQFF. The CDR3 coding sequence is TGTGCCAGCAGCCCCACGCGACAGAGCTACAATGAGCAGTTCTTC.

This chain links TRBV3-1 (or the pseudogene TRBV3-2) with TRBJ2-5; 8 bases match TRBD2. This CDR3 comprises 18 residues. With V trimmed by 0 bases and J by 5 bases, 14 bases remained unmatched. Germline V gene data show CDR1 as LGHDT and CDR2 as YNNKEL (reference sequence). CDR3 sequence (DNA): TGTGCCAGCAGCCAAGAGTTAGCGGGGTTAATGGAGGGGGAGACCCAGTACTTC. It yields the protein CASSQELAGLMEGETQYF.